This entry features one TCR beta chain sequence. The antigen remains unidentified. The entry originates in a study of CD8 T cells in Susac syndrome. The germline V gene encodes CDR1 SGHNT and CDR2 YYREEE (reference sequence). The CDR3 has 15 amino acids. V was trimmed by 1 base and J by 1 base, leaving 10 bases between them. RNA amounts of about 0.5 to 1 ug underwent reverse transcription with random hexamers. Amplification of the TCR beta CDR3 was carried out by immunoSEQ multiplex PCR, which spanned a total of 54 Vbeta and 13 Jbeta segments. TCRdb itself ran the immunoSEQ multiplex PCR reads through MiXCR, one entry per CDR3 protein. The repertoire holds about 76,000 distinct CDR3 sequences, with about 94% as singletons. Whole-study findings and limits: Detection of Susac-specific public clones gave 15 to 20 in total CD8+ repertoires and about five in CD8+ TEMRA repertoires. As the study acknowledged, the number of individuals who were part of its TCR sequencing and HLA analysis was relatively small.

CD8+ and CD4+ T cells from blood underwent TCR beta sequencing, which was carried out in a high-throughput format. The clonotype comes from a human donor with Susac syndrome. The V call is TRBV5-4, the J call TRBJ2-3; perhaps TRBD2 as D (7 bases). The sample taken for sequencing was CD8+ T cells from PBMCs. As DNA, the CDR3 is TGTGCCAGCAGCTTGCTAGGGGGGGGCACAGATACGCAGTATTTT. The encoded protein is CASSLLGGGTDTQYF.